The present T cell receptor (beta chain) was sequenced within a study of blood T cell repertoires in COVID-19. Trimming stripped 3 bases from V and 5 bases from J, with 11 bases between. The CDR3 is made up of 14 amino acids. Germline V gives CDR1 SEHNR, CDR2 FQNEAQ (reference sequence). Source study methods: The authors estimated nucleated cell counts from reference gene primer amplification. Clones were read by immunoSEQ multiplex PCR, and TCRdb kept only the in-frame ones, dropping some. The V and J calls and clone size are taken from that table; D and trimming were inferred from the DNA. The table has fewer than 25,000 clones, about 90% seen once.

The sample comprised peripheral blood. The origin of this receptor is a human donor in a cohort sampled during active COVID-19. The rearrangement links TRBV7-9 to TRBJ1-5; tentatively, D is TRBD1 (6 bases). CDR3 in amino acids: CASSFPGVDQPQHF. In DNA form, the CDR3 reads TGTGCCAGCAGCTTCCCAGGGGTGGATCAGCCCCAGCATTTT.